The entry below describes one T cell receptor (beta chain). The antigen is undetermined. Time point meaning: persistent/refractory GD, antithyroid drugs over 5 years with positive TRAb. Extracted RNA from PBMCs served as the source of the TCR library. Roughly 9.9-milliliter peripheral blood samples went into EDTA tubes. This record belongs to a study of regulatory T cells in long-lasting Graves disease. General study results and limits: Persistent patients had more shared public clonotypes (roughly 2,500) than new patients (roughly 940). Persistent disease showed a preference for TRBV28, TRBJ1-2 and TRBJ2-5.

Both iRepertoire HTBI primers and Arm-PCR of CDR3 regions were used to build the TCR beta libraries. One entry per CDR3 protein results from TCRdb running MiXCR on the multiplex PCR reads. The repertoire has hundreds of thousands of distinct CDR3 sequences, around 30% of them found once; the top ten carry roughly 41%. Germline CDR1 LNHDA, CDR2 SQIVND (reference sequence). V was shortened by 2 bases and J by 4 bases, with 12 bases between the two germline ends. There are 14 residues in the CDR3. The V call is TRBV19, the J call TRBJ2-7, with D tentatively TRBD1 (5 bases). The sequence came from a female donor with Graves disease. Material: peripheral blood mononuclear cells (PBMCs), obtained when the disease was refractory, from a patient treated with antithyroid drugs. CDR3 sequence (DNA): TGTGCCAGTAGTATAACAGGATCGAGGTACGAGCAGTACTTC. It codes for CASSITGSRYEQYF.